The present entry profiles one T cell receptor beta chain with its context. This sample was taken from a study of control samples from healthy donors and cancer patients. Libraries were prepared by immunoSEQ multiplex PCR; TCRdb keeps only in-frame clonotypes and omits some of them. Of 40,000 to 60,000 clones listed, 80% to 90% were seen once; the top ten hold 2.8%. CDR1 SEHNR and CDR2 FQNEAQ come from the germline V gene (reference sequence). The ends were cut back, 6 bases at V and 4 bases at J, with 13 bases in the middle. The CDR3 runs to 14 residues. This receptor was taken from a woman in her forties or fifties with lung cancer. Sequenced material: PBMCs. The chain links TRBV7-9 to TRBJ1-5; D perhaps matches TRBD1 (5 bases). The CDR3 reads CASSRQGVNQPQHF. The DNA of the CDR3 is TGTGCCAGCAGTCGGCAGGGAGTGAATCAGCCCCAGCATTTT.